This T cell receptor beta chain was found in a study of molecular identifiers for immune sequencing clone quantification. Trimming left V 2 bases short and J 3 bases short, with 14 bases between. Germline V lookup: CDR1 MNHEY, CDR2 SVGEGT. The CDR3 loop spans 15 amino acids. TCRdb analysed the PCR reads with MiXCR anew, one entry per CDR3 protein. The data hold fewer than 350,000 distinct CDR3 sequences, with about a fifth observed a single time. The chain carries TRBV6-2 or TRBV6-3 and TRBJ2-7, with D perhaps given as TRBD1 or TRBD2 (5 bases each). Sequencing was performed on naive CD8+ T cells from blood, with Jurkat cell RNA spiked in. Stated subset: FACS-sorted CD8+CD4-CCR7+CD45RA+ naive T cells. This receptor was identified in a human donor in good health. Some libraries in this study had Jurkat cell RNA spiked in. CDR3 loop: CASSYVPGRNYEQYF. For the CDR3, the DNA is TGTGCCAGCAGTTACGTCCCGGGACGCAACTACGAGCAGTACTTC.